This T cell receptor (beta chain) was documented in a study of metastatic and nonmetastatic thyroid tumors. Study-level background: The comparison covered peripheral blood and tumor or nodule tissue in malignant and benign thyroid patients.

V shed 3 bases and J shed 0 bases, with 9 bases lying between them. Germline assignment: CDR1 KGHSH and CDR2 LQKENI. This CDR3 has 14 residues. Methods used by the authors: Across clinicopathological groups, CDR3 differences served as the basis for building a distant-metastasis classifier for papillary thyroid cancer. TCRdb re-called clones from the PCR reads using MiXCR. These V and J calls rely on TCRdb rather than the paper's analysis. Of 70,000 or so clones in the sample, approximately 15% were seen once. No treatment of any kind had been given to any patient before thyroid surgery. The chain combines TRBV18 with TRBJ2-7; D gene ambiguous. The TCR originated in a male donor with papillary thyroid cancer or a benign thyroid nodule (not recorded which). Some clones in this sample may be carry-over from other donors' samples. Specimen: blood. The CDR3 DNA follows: TGTGCCAGCTCACCGGTCACGGACTCCTACGAGCAGTACTTC. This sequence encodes CASSPVTDSYEQYF.